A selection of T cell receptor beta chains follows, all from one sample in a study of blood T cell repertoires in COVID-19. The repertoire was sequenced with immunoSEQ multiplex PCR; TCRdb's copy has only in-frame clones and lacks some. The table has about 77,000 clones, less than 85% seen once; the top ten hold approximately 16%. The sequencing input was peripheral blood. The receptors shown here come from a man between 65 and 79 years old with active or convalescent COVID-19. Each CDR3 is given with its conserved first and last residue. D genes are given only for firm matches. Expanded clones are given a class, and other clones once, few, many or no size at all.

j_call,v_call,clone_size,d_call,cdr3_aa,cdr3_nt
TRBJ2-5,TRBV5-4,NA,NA,CASKPSGVKETQYF,TGTGCCAGCAAACCCTCGGGTGTCAAAGAGACCCAGTACTTC
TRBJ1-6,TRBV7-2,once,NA,CASSLDSGLRGSPLHF,TGTGCCAGCAGCTTAGACTCAGGCCTTCGGGGTTCACCCCTCCACTTT
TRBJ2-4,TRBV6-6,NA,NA,CASSYSSGDGNIQYF,TGTGCCAGCAGTTACTCATCCGGGGATGGGAACATTCAGTACTTC
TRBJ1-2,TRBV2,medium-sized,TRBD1,CAMTGDDYGYTF,TGTGCCATGACAGGGGACGACTATGGCTACACCTTC
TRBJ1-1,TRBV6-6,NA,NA,CASSPRWDTEAFF,TGTGCCAGCAGCCCCAGGTGGGACACTGAAGCTTTCTTT
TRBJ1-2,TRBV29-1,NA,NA,CSVVSLGGGYTF,TGCAGCGTTGTCAGTCTGGGGGGTGGCTACACCTTC
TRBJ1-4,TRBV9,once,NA,CASSELGRNYEKLFF,TGTGCCAGCAGCGAGTTGGGGCGTAATTATGAAAAACTGTTTTTT
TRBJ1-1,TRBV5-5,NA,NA,CASSPAGTTEAFF,TGTGCCAGCAGCCCCGCAGGGACTACTGAAGCTTTCTTT
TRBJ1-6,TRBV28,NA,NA,CASSGKGWSSPLHF,TGTGCCAGCAGTGGCAAGGGGTGGAGTTCACCCCTCCACTTT
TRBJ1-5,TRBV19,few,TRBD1,CASSTPGQGAGQPQHF,TGTGCCAGTAGTACACCGGGACAGGGGGCAGGGCAGCCCCAGCATTTT
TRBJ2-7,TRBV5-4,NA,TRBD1,CASTARGQGTYEQYF,TGTGCCAGCACTGCCCGGGGACAGGGGACCTACGAGCAGTACTTC
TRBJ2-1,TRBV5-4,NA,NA,CASSFRVLGDYNEQFF,TGTGCCAGCAGCTTCAGAGTCCTCGGGGATTACAATGAGCAGTTCTTC
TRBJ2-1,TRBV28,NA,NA,CASSSGTYNEQFF,TGTGCCAGCAGTTCCGGGACCTACAATGAGCAGTTCTTC
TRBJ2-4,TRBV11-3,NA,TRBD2,CASRPGLAGGQDIQYF,TGTGCCAGCAGACCGGGACTAGCGGGGGGGCAGGACATTCAGTACTTC
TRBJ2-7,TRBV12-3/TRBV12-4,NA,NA,CASSPGFYEQYF,TGTGCCAGCAGTCCAGGGTTCTACGAGCAGTACTTC
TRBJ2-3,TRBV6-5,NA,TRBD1,CASSFQTGSGTDTQYF,TGTGCCAGCAGTTTCCAGACAGGGTCGGGCACAGATACGCAGTATTTT
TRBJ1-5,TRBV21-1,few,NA,CASSKAGGYGPDNQPQHF,TGTGCCAGCAGCAAAGCGGGAGGTTATGGACCGGACAATCAGCCCCAGCATTTT
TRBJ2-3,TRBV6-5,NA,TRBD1,CASTPTGVSGDTQYF,TGTGCCAGCACCCCGACAGGGGTGAGCGGAGATACGCAGTATTTT
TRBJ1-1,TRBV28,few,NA,CASSPERSTGEAFF,TGTGCCAGCAGTCCTGAGAGATCCACAGGTGAAGCTTTCTTT
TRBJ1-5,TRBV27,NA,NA,CASARGGEKNQPQHF,TGTGCCAGCGCGCGCGGGGGGGAGAAGAATCAGCCCCAGCATTTT
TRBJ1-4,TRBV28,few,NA,CASSLRDHEKLFF,TGTGCCAGCAGTTTGAGGGATCACGAAAAACTGTTTTTT
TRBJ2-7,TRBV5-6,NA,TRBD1,CASSQGQATYEQYF,TGTGCCAGCAGCCAGGGACAGGCTACCTACGAGCAGTACTTC